Reported below is one T cell receptor (beta chain). The sample originates from a study of T cell changes during pregnancy in multiple sclerosis. V was trimmed by 1 base and J by 2 bases, leaving 8 bases between them. The CDR3 is 14 amino acids. Per the germline V gene, CDR1 is SGHTA and CDR2 is FQGNSA. The protocol was immunoSEQ multiplex PCR, while the TCRdb copy is restricted to in-frame clones and leaves out a portion. The table shows 56,000 or so clones, with less than 95% occurring only once. The chain links TRBV7-2 to TRBJ1-2; no clear D gene. This sequence was found in a female donor in good health, enrolled as a control in a pregnancy study. Source: peripheral blood, taken in the first trimester of pregnancy. The CDR3: CASSLDGLNYGYTF. DNA of the CDR3: TGTGCCAGCAGCTTAGATGGACTGAACTATGGCTACACCTTC.